These T cell receptor beta chains were read from a single sample in a study of Graves' ophthalmopathy and Graves' hyperthyroidism. MiXCR was run by TCRdb on the multiplex PCR reads, yielding one entry per CDR3 protein. Among hundreds of thousands of distinct CDR3 sequences listed, 20% to 25% were seen once. Sequencing was done on a sample of peripheral blood. Receptor source: a woman aged 18-35 years with stable Graves' hyperthyroidism. Some clones in this sample may be carry-over from other donors' samples. Both conserved end residues are part of each CDR3. The D gene is left open where the match is weak. Clone size is stated in some rows and not others, as once, few, many or a class when expanded.

cdr3_aa cdr3_nt j_call clone_size d_call v_call
CAWRGTGTYEQYF TGTGCCTGGAGAGGGACAGGGACCTACGAGCAGTACTTC TRBJ2-7 . TRBD1 TRBV30
CASSEGLAVDEQYF TGTGCCAGCAGTGAAGGACTAGCAGTCGACGAGCAGTACTTC TRBJ2-7 many TRBD2 TRBV6-1
CAISESPGQGIQYF TGTGCCATCAGTGAGTCGCCAGGACAAGGGATCCAGTACTTC TRBJ2-5 many . TRBV10-3
CASNEIQAGELFF TGCGCCAGCAACGAAATACAGGCCGGGGAGCTGTTTTTT TRBJ2-2 . . TRBV5-1
CASSDDRGEQYF TGTGCCAGCAGTGACGACAGGGGCGAGCAGTACTTC TRBJ2-7 many TRBD1 TRBV2
CASSLAGKYTDTQYF TGCGCCAGCAGCTTGGCGGGCAAGTACACAGATACGCAGTATTTT TRBJ2-3 . . TRBV5-1
CASSYDRKETQYF TGTGCCAGCAGCTACGACAGAAAAGAGACCCAGTACTTC TRBJ2-5 few . TRBV7-2
CSATGRGYEQYF TGCAGTGCTACAGGACGGGGCTACGAGCAGTACTTC TRBJ2-7 many . TRBV20-1
CASSPRASGAQETQYF TGTGCCAGCTCACCAAGGGCTAGCGGGGCCCAAGAGACCCAGTACTTC TRBJ2-5 many TRBD2 TRBV18
CASSRTAGYVAAFF TGTGCCAGCAGCCGAACGGCGGGGTACGTTGCAGCTTTCTTT TRBJ1-1 many . TRBV6-1
CASSVDSPTPQYF TGTGCCAGCAGCGTAGACTCGCCTACCCCCCAGTACTTC TRBJ2-5 few . TRBV9
CASRLDQNTGELFF TGTGCCAGCAGGCTAGACCAGAACACCGGGGAGCTGTTTTTT TRBJ2-2 . . TRBV7-3
CASSLAGGAGQPQHF TGCGCCAGCAGCTTGGCCGGGGGGGCTGGACAGCCCCAGCATTTT TRBJ1-5 many . TRBV5-1
CASSPSWTQFSGNTIYF TGTGCCAGCAGCCCGTCGTGGACGCAGTTCTCTGGAAACACCATATATTTT TRBJ1-3 many . TRBV7-6
CATSRDSGRETQYF TGTGCCACCAGCAGGGACAGCGGGAGGGAGACCCAGTACTTC TRBJ2-5 many TRBD2 TRBV15
CASSQDPIIYEQYF TGTGCCAGCAGCCAAGACCCAATTATCTACGAGCAGTACTTC TRBJ2-7 many . TRBV14
CRGERSYEQYF TGCAGGGGGGAGAGGTCCTACGAGCAGTACTTC TRBJ2-7 many . TRBV20-1
CASRMRLLGQGNPEAFF TGTGCCAGCAGAATGAGACTTCTGGGACAGGGAAACCCTGAAGCTTTCTTT TRBJ1-1 many TRBD1 TRBV27
CASSHPTETQYF TGTGCCAGCAGTCACCCTACGGAGACCCAGTACTTC TRBJ2-5 . . TRBV6-5
CASSSGLAEETQYF TGCGCCAGCAGTTCGGGACTAGCGGAAGAGACCCAGTACTTC TRBJ2-5 many TRBD2 TRBV10-1
CASSELQGFSYEQYF TGTGCCAGCAGTGAACTACAGGGTTTTTCCTACGAGCAGTACTTC TRBJ2-7 few . TRBV3-1
CASSYRDAARQPQHF TGCGCCAGCAGCTACCGGGACGCCGCGCGTCAGCCCCAGCATTTT TRBJ1-5 . . TRBV4-1
CAWSRLGRRERVEQYF TGTGCCTGGAGTCGCCTCGGGCGGCGGGAACGGGTCGAGCAGTACTTC TRBJ2-7 many . TRBV30
CASSSNPGQVNTGELFF TGTGCCAGCAGCTCAAACCCGGGACAGGTGAACACCGGGGAGCTGTTTTTT TRBJ2-2 many TRBD1 TRBV7-9
CSCGGDENSPLHF TGCAGTTGCGGGGGCGATGAGAATTCACCCCTCCACTTT TRBJ1-6 . . TRBV20-1
CASSEMVSGGRELFF TGTGCCAGCAGTGAAATGGTGTCCGGGGGCCGGGAGCTGTTTTTT TRBJ2-2 many . TRBV2
CASSSSKAAGTGANVLTF TGTGCCAGCAGCTCCTCCAAGGCAGCCGGGACTGGGGCCAACGTCCTGACTTTC TRBJ2-6 few . TRBV11-2
CASYSTGGGPEAFF TGTGCCAGCTATTCAACGGGGGGTGGGCCTGAAGCTTTCTTT TRBJ1-1 few . TRBV12-3/TRBV12-4